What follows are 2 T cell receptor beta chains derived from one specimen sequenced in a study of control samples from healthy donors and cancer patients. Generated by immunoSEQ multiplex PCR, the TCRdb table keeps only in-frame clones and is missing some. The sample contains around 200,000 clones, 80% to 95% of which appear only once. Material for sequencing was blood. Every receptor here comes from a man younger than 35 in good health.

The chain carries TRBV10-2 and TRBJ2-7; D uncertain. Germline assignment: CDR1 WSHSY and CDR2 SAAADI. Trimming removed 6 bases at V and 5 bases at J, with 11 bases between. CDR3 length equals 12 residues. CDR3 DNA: TGCGCCAGCAGCGCGATGTCGCACGAGCAGTACTTC. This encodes CASSAMSHEQYF.

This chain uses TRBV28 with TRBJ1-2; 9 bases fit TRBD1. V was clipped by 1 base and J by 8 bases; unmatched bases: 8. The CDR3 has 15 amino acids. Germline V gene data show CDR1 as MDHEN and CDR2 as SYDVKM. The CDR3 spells CASSLSTGGVSGYTF. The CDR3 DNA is TGTGCCAGCAGTTTATCGACAGGGGGAGTATCGGGCTACACCTTC.